Given below is one T cell receptor (beta chain) in context. The antigen remains undetermined. The data derive from a study of T cells in Graves' hyperthyroidism and ophthalmopathy. General study findings and limits: Peripheral blood also featured most of the thyroid clonotypes expanded above 0.001. Ophthalmopathy was model-predicted a median about 6.7 months pre-onset.

Per germline, CDR1 SGHRS and CDR2 YFSETQ. The CDR3 sequence is 18 residues long. Trimming removed 4 bases at V and 2 bases at J, with 21 bases between. RNA transcripts provided the source from which TCR beta CDR3 regions were amplified. When the TCR CDR3 underwent first-round RT-PCR, the HTBI primer set was used. One entry per CDR3 protein results from TCRdb running MiXCR on the multiplex PCR reads. The sample has under 800,000 distinct CDR3 sequences; 14% are singletons. Absent ophthalmopathy progression within 18 months defined stable Graves' hyperthyroidism. PBMCs were sourced from more than 9 ml fresh peripheral blood.

The specimen sequenced was blood. The receptor comes from a woman under 30 with Graves' hyperthyroidism. The chain links TRBV5-1 to TRBJ1-4; maybe TRBD1 (6 bases). The CDR3 sequence: CASSPGTSTPSTNEKLFF. CDR3 DNA: TGCGCCAGCAGCCCCGGGACATCCACCCCATCGACTAATGAAAAACTGTTTTTT.